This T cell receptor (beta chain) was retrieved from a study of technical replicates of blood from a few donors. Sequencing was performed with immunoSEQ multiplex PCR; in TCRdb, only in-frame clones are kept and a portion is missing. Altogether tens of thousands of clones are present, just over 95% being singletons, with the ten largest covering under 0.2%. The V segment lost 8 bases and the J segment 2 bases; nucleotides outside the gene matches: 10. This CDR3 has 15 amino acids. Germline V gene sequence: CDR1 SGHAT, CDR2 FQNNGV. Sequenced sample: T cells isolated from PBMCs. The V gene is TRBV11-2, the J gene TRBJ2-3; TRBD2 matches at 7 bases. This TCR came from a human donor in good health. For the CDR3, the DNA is TGTGCCAGCTGGGTCGGGCGGGGGTACACAGATACGCAGTATTTT. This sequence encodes CASWVGRGYTDTQYF.